The source of this T cell receptor (beta chain) is a study of cytomegalovirus exposure and HLA in healthy donors. Study summary: Earlier, 150 million to 200 million T cells were analyzed, and 117 million unique TCR beta sequences were found among them.

Overall study results and limits: Sequencing artifact likely explains a cluster of highly shared sequence variants. Cytomegalovirus-associated status was assigned to fewer than 200 TCR beta chains. Researchers reported in a later analysis that a missense DCLRE1C variant was tied to TCR beta V- and J-gene trimming.

As concerns this clone: Its antigen is still unknown.

Trimming at V came to 4 bases and at J to 7 bases, leaving 10 bases not matched to a gene. Germline V gene lookup returns CDR1 MNHEY and CDR2 SVGAGI. The CDR3 loop spans 15 amino acids. Amplification used 60 Vbeta primers and 13 Jbeta primers. Data came from immunoSEQ multiplex PCR; TCRdb stores just in-frame clones and leaves some out. Among some 150,000 clones listed, approximately 68% were seen once. The genes are TRBV6-5 and TRBJ2-1; 7 nucleotides match TRBD1. This sequence was found in a man aged 55 to 70 in good health and CMV-seronegative. Source material: PBMCs. CDR3 nucleotide sequence: TGTGCCAGCAGTTTTAGACAGGGATGGAGGAATGAGCAGTTCTTC. Translating gives CASSFRQGWRNEQFF.